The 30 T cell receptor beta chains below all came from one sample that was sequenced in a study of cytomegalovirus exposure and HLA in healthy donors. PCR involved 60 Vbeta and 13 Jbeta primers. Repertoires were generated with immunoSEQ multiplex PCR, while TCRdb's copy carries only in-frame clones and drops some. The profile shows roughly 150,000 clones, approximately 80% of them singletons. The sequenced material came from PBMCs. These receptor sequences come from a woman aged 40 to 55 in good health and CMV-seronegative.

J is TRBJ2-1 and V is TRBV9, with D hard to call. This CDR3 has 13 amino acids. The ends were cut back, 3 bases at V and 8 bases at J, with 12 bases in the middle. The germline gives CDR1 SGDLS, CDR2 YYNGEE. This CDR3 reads CASSASYLDEQFF. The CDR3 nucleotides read TGTGCCAGCAGCGCCTCATATCTAGATGAGCAGTTCTTC.

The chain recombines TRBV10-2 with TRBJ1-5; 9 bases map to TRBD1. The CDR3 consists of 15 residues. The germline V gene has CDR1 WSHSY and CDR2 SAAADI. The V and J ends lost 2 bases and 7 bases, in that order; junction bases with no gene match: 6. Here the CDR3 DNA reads TGCGCCAGCAGTGAGGACAGGGGGAGGCGACAGCCCCAGCATTTT. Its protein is CASSEDRGRRQPQHF.

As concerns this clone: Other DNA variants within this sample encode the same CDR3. CDR3 sequence: CASSPILAENEQFF. The CDR3 DNA is TGTGCCAGCTCACCCATTCTAGCGGAGAATGAGCAGTTCTTC. The chain carries TRBV18 and TRBJ2-1, with 7 bases lining up with TRBD2. The CDR3 is 14 residues long. CDR1 and CDR2 (germline): KGHSH, LQKENI. V gave up 3 bases and J gave up 7 bases; unmatched junction bases: 6.

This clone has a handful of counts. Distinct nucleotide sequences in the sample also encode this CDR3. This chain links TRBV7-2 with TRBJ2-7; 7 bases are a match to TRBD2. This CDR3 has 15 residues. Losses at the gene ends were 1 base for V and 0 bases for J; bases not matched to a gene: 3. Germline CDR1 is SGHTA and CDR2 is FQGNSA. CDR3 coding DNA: TGTGCCAGCAGCTTAGTCGGGGGGTCCTCCTACGAGCAGTACTTC. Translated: CASSLVGGSSYEQYF.

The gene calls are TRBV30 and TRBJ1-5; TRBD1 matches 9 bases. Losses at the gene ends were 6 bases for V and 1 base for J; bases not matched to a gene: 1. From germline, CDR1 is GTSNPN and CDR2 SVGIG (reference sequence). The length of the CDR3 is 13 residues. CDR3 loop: CACTGGSNQPQHF. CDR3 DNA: TGTGCCTGTACAGGGGGCAGCAATCAGCCCCAGCATTTT.

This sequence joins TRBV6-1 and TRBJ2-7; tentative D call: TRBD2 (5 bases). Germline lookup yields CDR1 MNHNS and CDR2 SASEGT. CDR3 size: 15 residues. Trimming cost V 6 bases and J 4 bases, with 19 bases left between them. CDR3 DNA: TGTGCCAGCAGGTTGTGGCAGGCCCTAGCTTACGAGCAGTACTTC. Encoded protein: CASRLWQALAYEQYF.

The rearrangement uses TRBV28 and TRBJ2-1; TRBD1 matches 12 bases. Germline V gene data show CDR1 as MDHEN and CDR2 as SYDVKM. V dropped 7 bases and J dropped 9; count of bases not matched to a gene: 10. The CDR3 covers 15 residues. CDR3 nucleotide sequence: TGTGCCAGCAACCGGGACAGGGGGCCCTATATTGAGCAGTTCTTC. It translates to CASNRDRGPYIEQFF.

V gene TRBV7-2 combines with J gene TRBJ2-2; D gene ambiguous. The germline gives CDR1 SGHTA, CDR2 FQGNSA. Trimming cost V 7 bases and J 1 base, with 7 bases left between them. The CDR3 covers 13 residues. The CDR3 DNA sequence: TGTGCCAGCAACCCAGGGAACACCGGGGAGCTGTTTTTT. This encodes CASNPGNTGELFF.

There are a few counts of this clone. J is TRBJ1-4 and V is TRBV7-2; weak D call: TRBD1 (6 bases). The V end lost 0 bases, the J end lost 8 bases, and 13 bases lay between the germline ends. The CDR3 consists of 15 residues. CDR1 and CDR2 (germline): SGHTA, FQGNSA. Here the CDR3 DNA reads TGTGCCAGCAGCTTAGCGGCAGGGGCGTGGGAAAAACTGTTTTTT. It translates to CASSLAAGAWEKLFF.

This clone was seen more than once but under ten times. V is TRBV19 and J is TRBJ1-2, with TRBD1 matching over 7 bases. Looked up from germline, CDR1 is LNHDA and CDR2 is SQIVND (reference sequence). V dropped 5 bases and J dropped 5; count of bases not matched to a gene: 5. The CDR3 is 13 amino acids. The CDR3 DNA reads TGTGCCAGTAGTGCGGACAGGTTGTATGGCTACACCTTC. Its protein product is CASSADRLYGYTF.

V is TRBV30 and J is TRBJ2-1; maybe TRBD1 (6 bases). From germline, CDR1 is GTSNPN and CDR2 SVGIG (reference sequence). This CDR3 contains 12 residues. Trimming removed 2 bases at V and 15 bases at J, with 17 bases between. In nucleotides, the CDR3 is TGTGCCTGGAGTCTCGACAGGTACTTGATGTTCTTC. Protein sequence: CAWSLDRYLMFF.

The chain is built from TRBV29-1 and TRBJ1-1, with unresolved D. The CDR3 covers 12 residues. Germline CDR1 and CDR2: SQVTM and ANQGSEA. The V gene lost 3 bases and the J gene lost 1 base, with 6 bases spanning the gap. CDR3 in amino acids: CSVEAENTEAFF. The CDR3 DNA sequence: TGCAGCGTTGAGGCGGAGAACACTGAAGCTTTCTTT.

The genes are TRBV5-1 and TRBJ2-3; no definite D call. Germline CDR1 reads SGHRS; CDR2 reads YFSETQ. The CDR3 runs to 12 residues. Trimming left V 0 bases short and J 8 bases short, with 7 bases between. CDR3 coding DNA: TGCGCCAGCAGCTTGGTTTCGGGTACGCAGTATTTT. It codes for CASSLVSGTQYF.

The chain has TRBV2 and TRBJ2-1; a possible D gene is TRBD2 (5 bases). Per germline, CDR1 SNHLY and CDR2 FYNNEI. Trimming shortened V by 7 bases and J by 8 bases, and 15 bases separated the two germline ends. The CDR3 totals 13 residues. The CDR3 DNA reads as TGTGCCAGCACTATCGCTAGCTTGGATGAGCAGTTCTTC. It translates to CASTIASLDEQFF. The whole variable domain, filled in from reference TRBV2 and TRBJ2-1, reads EPEVTQTPSHQVTQMGQEVILRCVPISNHLYFYWYRQILGQKVEFLVSFYNNEISEKSEIFDDQFSVERPDGSNFTLKIRSTKLEDSAMYFCASTIASLDEQFFGPGTRLTVL.

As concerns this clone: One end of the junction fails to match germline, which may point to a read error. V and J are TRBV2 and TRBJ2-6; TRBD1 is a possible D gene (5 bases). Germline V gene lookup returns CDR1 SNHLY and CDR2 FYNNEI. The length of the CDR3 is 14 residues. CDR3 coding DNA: TGTGCCAGCAGTCTCTACTCTGGGGCCAACGGCCTGACTTTC. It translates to CASSLYSGANGLTF.

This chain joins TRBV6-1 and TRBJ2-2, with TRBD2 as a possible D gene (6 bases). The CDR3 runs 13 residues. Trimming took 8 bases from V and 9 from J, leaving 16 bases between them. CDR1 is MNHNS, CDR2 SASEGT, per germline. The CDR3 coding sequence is TGTGCCAGCGGCCCCCTGGGACTTCGGGAGCTGTTTTTT. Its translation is CASGPLGLRELFF.

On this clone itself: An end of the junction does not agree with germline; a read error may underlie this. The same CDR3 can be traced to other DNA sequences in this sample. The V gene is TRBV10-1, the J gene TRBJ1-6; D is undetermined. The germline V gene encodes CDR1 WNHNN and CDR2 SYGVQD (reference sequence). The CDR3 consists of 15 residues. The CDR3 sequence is CASSESRVGNSPLHF. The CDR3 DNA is TGCGCCAGCAGCGAGTCTCGGGTCGGGAATTCACCCCTCCACTTT.

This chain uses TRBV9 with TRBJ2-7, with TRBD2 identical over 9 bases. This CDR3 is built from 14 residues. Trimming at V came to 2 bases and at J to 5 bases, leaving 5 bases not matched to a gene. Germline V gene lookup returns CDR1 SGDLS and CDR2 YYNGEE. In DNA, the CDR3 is TGTGCCAGCAGCGTGTCAGCGGGAGGACACGAGCAGTACTTC. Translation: CASSVSAGGHEQYF. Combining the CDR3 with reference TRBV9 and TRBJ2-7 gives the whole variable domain DSGVTQTPKHLITATGQRVTLRCSPRSGDLSVYWYQQSLDQGLQFLIQYYNGEERAKGNILERFSAQQFPDLHSELNLSSLELGDSALYFCASSVSAGGHEQYFGPGTRLTVT.

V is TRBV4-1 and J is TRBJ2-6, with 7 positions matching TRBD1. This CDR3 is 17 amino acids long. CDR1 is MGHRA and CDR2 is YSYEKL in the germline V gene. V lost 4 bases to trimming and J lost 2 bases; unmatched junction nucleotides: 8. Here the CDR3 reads CASSPWQGDPGANVLTF. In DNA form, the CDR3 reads TGCGCCAGCAGCCCTTGGCAGGGGGACCCTGGGGCCAACGTCCTGACTTTC.

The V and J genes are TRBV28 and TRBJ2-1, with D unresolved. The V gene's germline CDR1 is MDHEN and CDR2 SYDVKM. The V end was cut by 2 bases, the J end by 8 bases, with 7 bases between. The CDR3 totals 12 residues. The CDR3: CASSLQFHEQFF. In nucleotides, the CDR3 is TGTGCCAGCAGTTTACAGTTCCATGAGCAGTTCTTC.

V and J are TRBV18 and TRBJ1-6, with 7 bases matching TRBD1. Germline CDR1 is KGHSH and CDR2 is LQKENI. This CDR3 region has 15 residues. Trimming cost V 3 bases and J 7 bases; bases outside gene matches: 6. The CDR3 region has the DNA TGTGCCAGCTCACCGCCGGGACAGCAAAATTCACCCCTCCACTTT. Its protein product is CASSPPGQQNSPLHF.

Here the CDR3 DNA reads TGCGCCAGCAGCCAAGGGACAGGGAACAATGAGCAGTTCTTC. Translation gives CASSQGTGNNEQFF. The V gene is TRBV4-1, the J gene TRBJ2-1, with 8 bases matching TRBD1. V shed 1 base and J 5 bases; nucleotides not matched to a gene: 1. The CDR3 consists of 14 residues. Germline V lookup: CDR1 MGHRA, CDR2 YSYEKL.

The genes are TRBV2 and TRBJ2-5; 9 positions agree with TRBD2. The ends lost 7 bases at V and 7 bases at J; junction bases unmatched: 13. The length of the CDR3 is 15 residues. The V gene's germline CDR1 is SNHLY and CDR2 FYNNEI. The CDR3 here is CASTATSGASGTQYF. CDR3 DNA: TGTGCCAGCACCGCGACTAGCGGTGCCTCGGGGACCCAGTACTTC.

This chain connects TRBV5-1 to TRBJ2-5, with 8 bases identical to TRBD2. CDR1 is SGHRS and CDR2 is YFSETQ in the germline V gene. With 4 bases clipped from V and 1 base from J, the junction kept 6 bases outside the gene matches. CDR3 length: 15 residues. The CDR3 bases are TGCGCCAGCAGCCCCTGGACTAGCCGCCAAGAGACCCAGTACTTC. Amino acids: CASSPWTSRQETQYF.

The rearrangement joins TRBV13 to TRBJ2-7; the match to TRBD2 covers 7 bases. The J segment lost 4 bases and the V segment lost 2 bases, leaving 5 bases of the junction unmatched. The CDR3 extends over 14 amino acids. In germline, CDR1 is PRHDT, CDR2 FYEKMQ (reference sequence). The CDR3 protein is CASSLRGGSYEQYF. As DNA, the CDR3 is TGTGCCAGCAGCTTAAGGGGCGGGAGTTACGAGCAGTACTTC.

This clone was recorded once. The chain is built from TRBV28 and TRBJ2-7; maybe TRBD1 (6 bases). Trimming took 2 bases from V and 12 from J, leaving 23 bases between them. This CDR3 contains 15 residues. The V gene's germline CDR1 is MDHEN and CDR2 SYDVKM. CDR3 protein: CASSLGGSDSPAAYF. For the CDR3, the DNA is TGTGCCAGCAGTTTAGGGGGATCGGACAGCCCGGCCGCGTACTTC.

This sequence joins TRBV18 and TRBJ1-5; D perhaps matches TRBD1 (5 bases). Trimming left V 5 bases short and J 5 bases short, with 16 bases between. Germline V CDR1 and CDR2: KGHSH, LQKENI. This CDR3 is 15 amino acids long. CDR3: CASSSQGLPDQPQHF. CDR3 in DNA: TGTGCCAGCTCATCTCAGGGATTACCTGATCAGCCCCAGCATTTT.

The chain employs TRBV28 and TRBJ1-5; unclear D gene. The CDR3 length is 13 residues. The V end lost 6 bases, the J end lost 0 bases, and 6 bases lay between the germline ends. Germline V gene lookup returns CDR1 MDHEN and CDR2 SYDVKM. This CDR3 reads CASSGYSNQPQHF. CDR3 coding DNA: TGTGCCAGCAGCGGTTATAGCAATCAGCCCCAGCATTTT.

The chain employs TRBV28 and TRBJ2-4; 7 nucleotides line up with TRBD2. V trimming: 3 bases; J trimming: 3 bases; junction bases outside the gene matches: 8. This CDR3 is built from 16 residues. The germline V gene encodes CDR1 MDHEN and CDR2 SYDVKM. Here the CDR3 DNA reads TGTGCCAGCAGTTTCCTATTAGGGGAGGGCAAAAACATTCAGTACTTC. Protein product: CASSFLLGEGKNIQYF.

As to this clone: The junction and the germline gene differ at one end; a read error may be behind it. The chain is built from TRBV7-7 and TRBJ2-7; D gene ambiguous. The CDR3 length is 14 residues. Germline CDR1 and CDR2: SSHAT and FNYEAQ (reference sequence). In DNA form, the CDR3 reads TGTGCTAGCAGCTCGAGTATCTCGGCAGGCGAGCAGTACTTC. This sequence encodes CASSSSISAGEQYF.